This passage covers 3 T cell receptor beta chains from one sample sequenced in a study. A single record per CDR3 protein comes from TCRdb applying MiXCR to the 5' RACE reads. The repertoire includes 7,500 to 9,500 distinct CDR3 sequences, about 40% of them detected once, and 5.5% to 8% sits in the top ten. Sequenced input: tumor-infiltrating memory CD4+ T cells sorted from the breast tumor. As for subset: memory CD4+ T cells, CD4+CD45RO+CD25-. The receptors originated from a female donor with breast cancer.

In its sample, this clonotype is medium-sized. V is TRBV11-2 and J is TRBJ2-5; maybe TRBD2 (5 bases). Trimming removed 2 bases at V and 5 bases at J, with 18 bases between. CDR3 length: 16 residues. From germline, CDR1 is SGHAT and CDR2 FQNNGV. The CDR3 region is CASSLQPGTQGETQYF. In nucleotides, the CDR3 is TGTGCCAGCAGCTTACAACCGGGAACCCAAGGGGAGACCCAGTACTTC.

The V and J genes are TRBV7-9 and TRBJ1-5; no reliable D call. With 3 bases removed from V and 4 bases from J, the gap between germline ends came to 7 bases. In germline, CDR1 is SEHNR, CDR2 FQNEAQ (reference sequence). This CDR3 spans 13 amino acids. CDR3 DNA sequence: TGTGCCAGCAGCTTCACGGGGAATCAGCCCCAGCATTTT. Its protein product is CASSFTGNQPQHF.

The rearrangement joins TRBV2 to TRBJ2-1; a possible D gene is TRBD2 (5 bases). Germline V lookup: CDR1 SNHLY, CDR2 FYNNEI. This CDR3 has 17 residues. Between the trimmed V and J ends, which lost 2 bases and 1 base, there was a span of 15 bases. The CDR3 loop reads CASSETRVISSYNEQFF. The CDR3 DNA follows: TGTGCCAGCAGTGAAACGAGGGTAATCAGTTCCTACAATGAGCAGTTCTTC.